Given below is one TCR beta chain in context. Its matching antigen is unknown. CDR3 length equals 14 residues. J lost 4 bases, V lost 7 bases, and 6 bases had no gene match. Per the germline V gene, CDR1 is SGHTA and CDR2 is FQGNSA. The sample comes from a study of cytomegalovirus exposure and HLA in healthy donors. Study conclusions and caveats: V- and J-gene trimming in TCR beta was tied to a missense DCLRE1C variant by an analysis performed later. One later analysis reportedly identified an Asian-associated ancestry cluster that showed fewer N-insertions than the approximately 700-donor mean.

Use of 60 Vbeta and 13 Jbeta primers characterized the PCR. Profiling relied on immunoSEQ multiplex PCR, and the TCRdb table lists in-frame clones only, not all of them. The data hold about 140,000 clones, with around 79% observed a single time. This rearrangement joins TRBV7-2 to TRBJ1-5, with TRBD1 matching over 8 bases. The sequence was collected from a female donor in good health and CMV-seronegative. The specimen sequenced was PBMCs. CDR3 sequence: CASNLGDRNQPQHF. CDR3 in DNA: TGTGCCAGCAACCTCGGGGACAGGAATCAGCCCCAGCATTTT.